Each of the 18 T cell receptor beta chains below was sequenced from the same sample in a study of STAT3 mutations in large granular lymphocyte leukemia (dated by TCRdb to the late 2010s). Results the study describes overall, beyond this receptor: Every T-LGLL patient showed at least one immunodominant TCRbeta clonotype, and about half showed multiple immunodominant subclonotypes.

Libraries came from the immunoSEQ multiplex PCR assay. TCRdb obtained this table from immuneACCESS and retained in-frame rearrangements with V and J assigned. These tables miss some clones; where compared with another copy, unresolved V genes account for less than half of the shortfall, and the remainder is unexplained. The sample includes over 30,000 clones, with roughly 90% observed a single time. The ten most abundant clones make up approximately 0.42% of the sample. Antigens for these TCRs are unknown. Sequenced sample: PBMCs. These receptors came from a human donor with T large granular lymphocyte leukemia. Some clones in this sample may be carry-over from other donors' samples.

This chain links TRBV27 with TRBJ2-7; 8 bases line up with TRBD1. With 5 bases clipped from V and 5 bases from J, the junction kept 11 bases outside the gene matches. This CDR3 has 15 residues. Germline assignment: CDR1 MNHEY and CDR2 SMNVEV (reference sequence). The CDR3 DNA reads TGTGCCAGCAGTACCCGGACAGGGTATGTGGACGAGCAGTACTTC. Translation gives CASSTRTGYVDEQYF.

The chain employs TRBV5-4 and TRBJ2-7, with TRBD1 matching 7 bases. V was pared by 0 bases and J by 3 bases, with 12 bases of the junction left unmatched. The CDR3 runs to 17 residues. CDR1 and CDR2 from the germline V gene are SGHNT and YYREEE (reference sequence). In DNA, the CDR3 is TGTGCCAGCAGCTTGGGACAGGGCGCGCCCGGGGTCTACGAGCAGTACGTC. It codes for CASSLGQGAPGVYEQYV.

CDR3 protein: CASTLGGSRASDEQYF. The DNA for the CDR3 is TGCGCCAGCACCCTGGGGGGGAGCAGGGCCTCGGACGAGCAGTACTTC. J is TRBJ2-7 and V is TRBV5-1, with TRBD2 identical over 7 bases. Germline CDR1 SGHRS, CDR2 YFSETQ. V lost 6 bases, J lost 5 bases, and 17 bases stayed unmatched. The CDR3 totals 16 residues.

This clone has only one observation. J is TRBJ1-1 and V is TRBV13; 10 bases align to TRBD1. The CDR3 has 13 amino acids. CDR1 and CDR2 from the germline V gene are PRHDT and FYEKMQ (reference sequence). J lost 7 bases, V lost 5 bases, and 4 bases had no gene match. This CDR3 is CASSSGTGVEAFF. CDR3 DNA sequence: TGTGCCAGCAGCAGTGGGACAGGGGTTGAAGCTTTCTTT.

This chain uses TRBV29-1 with TRBJ1-2; the match to TRBD1 covers 7 bases. V was pared by 6 bases and J by 8 bases, with 12 bases of the junction left unmatched. CDR3 length: 13 residues. The germline V gene has CDR1 SQVTM and CDR2 ANQGSEA. DNA for the CDR3: TGCAGCGTCCTTAACAGGGGATCCTTGGGCTACACCTTC. Translated: CSVLNRGSLGYTF.

About this clone: Relative to the germline gene, one junction end is altered; a read error may explain this. The chain carries TRBV5-6 and TRBJ1-2; D gene ambiguous. This CDR3 spans 8 amino acids. Looked up from germline, CDR1 is SGHDT and CDR2 is YYEEEE. Here the CDR3 reads CASSFRQF. DNA of the CDR3: TGTGCCAGCAGCTTTAGGCAGTTC. Drawing the rest from reference TRBV5-6 and TRBJ1-2, the complete variable domain is DAGVTQSPTHLIKTRGQQVTLRCSPKSGHDTVSWYQQALGQGPQFIFQYYEEEERQRGNFPDRFSGHQFPNYSSELNVNALLLGDSALYLCASSFRQFGSGTRLTVV.

CDR3 residues: CASSAHGSDEQYV. In DNA, the CDR3 is TGTGCCAGCAGCGCACATGGGTCGGACGAGCAGTACGTC. The chain is built from TRBV7-9 and TRBJ2-7, with D hard to call. The V end lost 5 bases, the J end lost 5 bases, and 13 bases lay between the germline ends. Per the germline V gene, CDR1 is SEHNR and CDR2 is FQNEAQ (reference sequence). This CDR3 spans 13 amino acids.

The count of this clone is one. J is TRBJ2-1 and V is TRBV18; 7 bases agree with TRBD1. With 0 bases clipped from V and 1 base from J, the junction kept 3 bases outside the gene matches. The CDR3 consists of 16 residues. CDR1 and CDR2 from the germline V gene are KGHSH and LQKENI. CDR3 in amino acids: CASSPPTGMSYNEQFF. CDR3 DNA: TGTGCCAGCTCACCACCGACAGGGATGTCCTACAATGAGCAGTTCTTC.

The V call is TRBV25-1, the J call TRBJ1-6, with 9 bases aligning to TRBD1. V lost 4 bases to trimming and J lost 7 bases; unmatched junction nucleotides: 5. The CDR3 length is 15 residues. Germline CDR1 is MGHDK and CDR2 is SYGVNS. As DNA, the CDR3 is TGTGCCAGCAGTGCCCGAGGGACAGGGAATTCACCCCTCCACTTT. Protein sequence: CASSARGTGNSPLHF.

CDR3 sequence (DNA): TGTGCCAGCTCACCCGTACAGGGGTCGGAGGAAAAACTGTTTTTT. It is translated as CASSPVQGSEEKLFF. The chain links TRBV18 to TRBJ1-4; 7 nucleotides align to TRBD1. With 3 bases clipped from V and 8 bases from J, the junction kept 9 bases outside the gene matches. The CDR3 spans 15 residues. Germline CDR1 and CDR2: KGHSH and LQKENI.

The V call is TRBV30, the J call TRBJ1-5, with D possibly TRBD1 on 6 matching bases. V lost 0 bases and J 6 bases, leaving 12 bases between the germline ends. The CDR3 length is 14 residues. Germline V lookup: CDR1 GTSNPN, CDR2 SVGIG (reference sequence). The CDR3 sequence is CAWSVQGGGQPQHF. The CDR3 DNA sequence: TGTGCCTGGAGTGTTCAGGGAGGGGGTCAGCCCCAGCATTTT. Drawing the rest from reference TRBV30 and TRBJ1-5, the complete variable domain is SQTIHQWPATLVQPVGSPLSLECTVEGTSNPNLYWYRQAAGRGLQLLFYSVGIGQISSEVPQNLSASRPQDRQFILSSKKLLLSDSGFYLCAWSVQGGGQPQHFGDGTRLSIL.

This sequence joins TRBV5-6 and TRBJ1-1; 7 nucleotides match TRBD1. The CDR3 spans 15 residues. The J segment lost 4 bases and the V segment lost 1 base, leaving 7 bases of the junction unmatched. Germline assignment: CDR1 SGHDT and CDR2 YYEEEE. CDR3 amino acids: CASSLNRGASTEAFF. CDR3 nucleotide sequence: TGTGCCAGCAGCTTGAACAGGGGAGCCTCCACTGAAGCTTTCTTT.

This clone was picked up a small number of times. J is TRBJ1-2 and V is TRBV30; D is unclear. The V gene's germline CDR1 is GTSNPN and CDR2 SVGIG (reference sequence). CDR3 length: 13 residues. Trimming removed 0 bases from V and 0 bases from J, with 5 bases in between. As DNA, the CDR3 is TGTGCCTGGAGTGTGGAGGCTAACTATGGCTACACCTTC. Translation: CAWSVEANYGYTF. The full variable domain, completed using reference TRBV30 and TRBJ1-2, is SQTIHQWPATLVQPVGSPLSLECTVEGTSNPNLYWYRQAAGRGLQLLFYSVGIGQISSEVPQNLSASRPQDRQFILSSKKLLLSDSGFYLCAWSVEANYGYTFGSGTRLTVV.

The V and J genes are TRBV5-5 and TRBJ2-2; a weak D match, TRBD1 (6 bases). Per the germline V gene, CDR1 is SGHKS and CDR2 is YYEKEE (reference sequence). The CDR3 has 15 residues. Deletions cut 5 bases from V and 4 bases from J, with 15 bases between. The CDR3 DNA reads TGTGCCAGCAGGGAACCGGGACAACTCACCGGGGAGCTGTTTTTT. Translation gives CASREPGQLTGELFF.

The chain employs TRBV7-2 and TRBJ1-6; unclear D gene. With 3 bases removed from V and 7 bases from J, the gap between germline ends came to 19 bases. This CDR3 region has 17 residues. In germline, CDR1 is SGHTA, CDR2 FQGNSA. CDR3 region: CASSLGAFVNGNSPLHF. The CDR3, as DNA: TGTGCCAGCAGCTTGGGCGCTTTCGTAAATGGCAATTCACCCCTCCACTTT.

This clone was observed a single time. The chain uses TRBV5-5 and TRBJ1-5, with TRBD1 matching 9 bases. This CDR3 comprises 14 residues. The germline V gene encodes CDR1 SGHKS and CDR2 YYEKEE (reference sequence). V lost 5 bases to trimming and J lost 5 bases; unmatched junction nucleotides: 5. CDR3 sequence reads: CASSAGTGYQPQHF. The DNA for the CDR3 is TGTGCCAGCAGTGCCGGGACAGGGTATCAGCCCCAGCATTTT.

This sequence joins TRBV5-1 and TRBJ2-6; TRBD2 is a possible D gene (5 bases). Germline CDR1 reads SGHRS; CDR2 reads YFSETQ. V was clipped by 0 bases and J by 1 base, with 8 bases between them. The CDR3 length is 16 residues. The CDR3 region is CASSLGRQSGANVLTF. The CDR3 DNA reads TGCGCCAGCAGCTTGGGGAGGCAGTCTGGGGCCAACGTCCTGACTTTC. The full variable domain, completed using reference TRBV5-1 and TRBJ2-6, is KAGVTQTPRYLIKTRGQQVTLSCSPISGHRSVSWYQQTPGQGLQFLFEYFSETQRNKGNFPGRFSGRQFSNSRSEMNVSTLELGDSALYLCASSLGRQSGANVLTFGAGSRLTVL.

The chain is built from TRBV19 and TRBJ1-3; D is unclear. V shed 5 bases and J shed 4 bases, with 21 bases lying between them. The germline V gene encodes CDR1 LNHDA and CDR2 SQIVND (reference sequence). The CDR3 spans 17 residues. The CDR3 protein is CASSWRRMLTGGNTIYF. For the CDR3, the DNA is TGTGCCAGTAGTTGGAGGCGGATGCTCACGGGAGGAAACACCATATATTTT.